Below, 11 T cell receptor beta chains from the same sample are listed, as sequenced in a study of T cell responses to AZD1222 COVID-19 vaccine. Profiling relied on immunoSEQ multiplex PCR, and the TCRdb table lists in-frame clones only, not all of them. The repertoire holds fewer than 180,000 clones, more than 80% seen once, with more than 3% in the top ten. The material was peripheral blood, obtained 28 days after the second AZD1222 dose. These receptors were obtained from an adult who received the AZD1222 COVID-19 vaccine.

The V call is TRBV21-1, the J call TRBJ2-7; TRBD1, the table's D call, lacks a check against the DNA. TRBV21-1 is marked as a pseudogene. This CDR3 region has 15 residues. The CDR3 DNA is TGTGCCAGCAGCATCCTGAGGGGACAGTCCTACGAGCAGTACTTC. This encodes CASSILRGQSYEQYF.

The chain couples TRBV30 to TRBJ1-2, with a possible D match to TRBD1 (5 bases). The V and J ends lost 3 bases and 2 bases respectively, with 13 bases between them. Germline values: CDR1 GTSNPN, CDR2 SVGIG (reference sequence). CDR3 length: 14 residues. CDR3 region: CAWRGQGTNYGYTF. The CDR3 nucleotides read TGTGCCTGGAGAGGCCAGGGAACGAACTATGGCTACACCTTC.

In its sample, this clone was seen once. CDR3 region: CASSEPGTGGNTEAFF. The CDR3 DNA sequence: TGCGCCAGCAGTGAGCCGGGGACGGGGGGGAACACTGAAGCTTTCTTT. This chain links TRBV10-2 with TRBJ1-1; D might be TRBD1 (5 bases). The CDR3 is 16 amino acids. The V end lost 2 bases, the J end lost 1 base, and 14 bases lay between the germline ends. Germline CDR1 WSHSY, CDR2 SAAADI.

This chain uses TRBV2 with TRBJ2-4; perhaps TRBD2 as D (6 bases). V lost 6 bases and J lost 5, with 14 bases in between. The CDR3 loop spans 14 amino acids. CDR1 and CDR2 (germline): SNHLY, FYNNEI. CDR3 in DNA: TGTGCCAGCAGAGGAGGGCAGGTCGAAAACATTCAGTACTTC. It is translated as CASRGGQVENIQYF. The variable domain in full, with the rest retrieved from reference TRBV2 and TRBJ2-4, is EPEVTQTPSHQVTQMGQEVILRCVPISNHLYFYWYRQILGQKVEFLVSFYNNEISEKSEIFDDQFSVERPDGSNFTLKIRSTKLEDSAMYFCASRGGQVENIQYFGAGTRLSVL.

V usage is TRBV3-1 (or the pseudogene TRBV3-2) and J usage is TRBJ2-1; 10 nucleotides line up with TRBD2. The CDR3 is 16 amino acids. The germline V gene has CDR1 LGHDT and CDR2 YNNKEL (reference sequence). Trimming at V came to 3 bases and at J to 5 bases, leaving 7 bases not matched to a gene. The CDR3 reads CASSHLAGVKDNEQFF. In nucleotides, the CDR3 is TGTGCCAGCAGCCATCTAGCGGGAGTTAAAGACAATGAGCAGTTCTTC.

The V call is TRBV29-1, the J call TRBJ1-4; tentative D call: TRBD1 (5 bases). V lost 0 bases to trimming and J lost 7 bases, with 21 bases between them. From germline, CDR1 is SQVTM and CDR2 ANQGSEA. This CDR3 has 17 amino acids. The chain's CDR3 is CSVEDQRTPEGSEKLFF. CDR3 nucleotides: TGCAGCGTTGAAGATCAAAGGACACCCGAGGGCAGTGAAAAACTGTTTTTT.

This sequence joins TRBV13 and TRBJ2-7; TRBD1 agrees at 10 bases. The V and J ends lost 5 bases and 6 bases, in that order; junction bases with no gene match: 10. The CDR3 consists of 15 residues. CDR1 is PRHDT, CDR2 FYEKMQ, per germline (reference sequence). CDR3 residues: CASSVFGTGVGEQYF. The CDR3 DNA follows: TGTGCCAGCAGCGTATTCGGGACAGGGGTGGGCGAGCAGTACTTC.

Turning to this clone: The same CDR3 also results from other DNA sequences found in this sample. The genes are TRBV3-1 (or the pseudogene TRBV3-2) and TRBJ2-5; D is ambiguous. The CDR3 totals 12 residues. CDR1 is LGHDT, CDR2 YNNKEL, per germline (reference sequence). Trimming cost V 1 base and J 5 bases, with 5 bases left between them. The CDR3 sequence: CASSQVSETQYF. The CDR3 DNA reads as TGTGCCAGCAGCCAAGTCTCGGAGACCCAGTACTTC.

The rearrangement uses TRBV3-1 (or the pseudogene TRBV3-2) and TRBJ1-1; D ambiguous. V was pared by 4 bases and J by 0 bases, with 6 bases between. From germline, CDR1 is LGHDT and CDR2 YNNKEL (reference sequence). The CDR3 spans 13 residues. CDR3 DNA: TGTGCCAGCAGCCCGACGGTGAACACTGAAGCTTTCTTT. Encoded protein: CASSPTVNTEAFF.

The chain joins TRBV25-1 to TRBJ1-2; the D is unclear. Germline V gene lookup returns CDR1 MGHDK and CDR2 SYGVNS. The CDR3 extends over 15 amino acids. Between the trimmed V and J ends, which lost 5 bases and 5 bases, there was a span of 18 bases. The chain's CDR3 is CASSYPEGTVYGYTF. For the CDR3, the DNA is TGTGCCAGCAGTTACCCTGAGGGAACTGTTTATGGCTACACCTTC.

The DNA of the CDR3 is TGTGCCAGCAGCTCCACGAGGACAATCTCCTACAATGAGCAGTTCTTC. This gives the protein CASSSTRTISYNEQFF. The genes are TRBV5-6 and TRBJ2-1; weak D call: TRBD1 (5 bases). Trimming shortened V by 3 bases and J by 0 bases, and 13 bases separated the two germline ends. This CDR3 comprises 16 residues. CDR1 is SGHDT, CDR2 YYEEEE, per germline.